The 20 T cell receptor beta chains below were found in one sample sequenced in a study of CD8 T cells in Susac syndrome. About 0.5 to 1 ug RNA was reverse transcribed with random hexamers. TCRdb independently ran MiXCR on the immunoSEQ multiplex PCR reads; one entry per CDR3 protein. The sample shows about 200,000 distinct CDR3 sequences, around 95% of them seen only once. The sample was CD4+ T cells from PBMCs. The receptors stem from a human donor in good health.

This chain connects TRBV5-1 to TRBJ2-3; D gene unclear. Per the germline V gene, CDR1 is SGHRS and CDR2 is YFSETQ. The CDR3 loop spans 12 amino acids. V gave up 5 bases and J gave up 10 bases, with 14 bases separating them. The CDR3 loop reads CASSFNERSQYF. The CDR3, as DNA: TGCGCCAGCAGTTTCAACGAGAGATCGCAGTATTTT.

The chain couples TRBV20-1 to TRBJ1-2; 7 nucleotides match TRBD1. Germline V gives CDR1 DFQATT, CDR2 SNEGSKA (reference sequence). The CDR3 is made up of 13 amino acids. V shed 1 base, J shed 6 bases, and the junction held 5 bases outside the gene matches. The CDR3 loop is CSARATGLHGYTF. The CDR3 DNA reads TGCAGTGCTAGAGCGACAGGGTTGCATGGCTACACCTTC.

The V gene is TRBV30, the J gene TRBJ2-5, with D tentatively TRBD2 (6 bases). V dropped 2 bases and J dropped 5 bases, with 12 bases sitting between them. Germline V gene lookup returns CDR1 GTSNPN and CDR2 SVGIG (reference sequence). The CDR3 contains 13 residues. CDR3 loop: CAWSRAGRETQYF. The CDR3 DNA is TGTGCCTGGAGTAGGGCGGGACGGGAGACCCAGTACTTC.

The chain employs TRBV7-9 and TRBJ1-1, with a possible D match to TRBD1 (6 bases). CDR1 is SEHNR, CDR2 FQNEAQ, per germline (reference sequence). Trimming took off 2 bases at V and 1 base at J, with 17 bases between the two ends. This CDR3 has 17 residues. In DNA form, the CDR3 reads TGTGCCAGCAGCTTATTTCCTTGGGGGCGCGAGAACACTGAAGCTTTCTTT. Its protein is CASSLFPWGRENTEAFF.

V and J are TRBV29-1 and TRBJ1-1; unclear D gene. Germline V lookup: CDR1 SQVTM, CDR2 ANQGSEA. The CDR3 runs to 14 residues. Trimming took 7 bases from V and 0 from J, leaving 15 bases between them. The CDR3 here is CSAQWMTMNTEAFF. The CDR3 DNA reads TGCAGCGCCCAGTGGATGACTATGAACACTGAAGCTTTCTTT. The full variable domain, with the rest looked up from reference TRBV29-1 and TRBJ1-1, is SAVISQKPSRDICQRGTSLTIQCQVDSQVTMMFWYRQQPGQSLTLIATANQGSEATYESGFVIDKFPISRPNLTFSTLTVSNMSPEDSSIYLCSAQWMTMNTEAFFGQGTRLTVV.

The chain employs TRBV20-1 and TRBJ1-2, with no clear D. The germline CDR1 and CDR2 sequences are DFQATT and SNEGSKA (reference sequence). V lost 6 bases and J lost 7, with 12 bases in between. The CDR3 is made up of 11 amino acids. CDR3 sequence reads: CSASPAGGYTF. The CDR3, as DNA: TGCAGTGCATCCCCAGCAGGTGGCTACACCTTC.

The chain carries TRBV29-1 and TRBJ1-1; D gene uncertain. The CDR3 sequence is 13 residues long. Trimming took 7 bases from V and 4 from J, leaving 16 bases between them. Germline assignment: CDR1 SQVTM and CDR2 ANQGSEA. The CDR3 loop reads CSDWTPVRTEAFF. CDR3 bases: TGCAGCGACTGGACTCCCGTTCGCACTGAAGCTTTCTTT.

As regards this clonotype: Sequence at one end of the junction differs from germline and may be a read error. V usage is TRBV20-1 and J usage is TRBJ1-2; no clear D gene. The CDR3 loop spans 12 amino acids. Germline CDR1 reads DFQATT; CDR2 reads SNEGSKA (reference sequence). DNA of the CDR3: TGCAGTGCTAGAGATCCCTCTTTGGCCCACTTATTC. It translates to CSARDPSLAHLF.

The chain recombines TRBV30 with TRBJ2-3, with D unresolved. This CDR3 region has 14 residues. Germline V lookup: CDR1 GTSNPN, CDR2 SVGIG (reference sequence). V lost 1 base and J lost 2, with 10 bases in between. The CDR3 here is CAWSGLTATDTQYF. CDR3 coding DNA: TGTGCCTGGAGTGGACTCACCGCCACAGATACGCAGTATTTT.

This clonotype was counted a single time. The V and J genes are TRBV3-1 and TRBJ2-5, with 7 bases fitting TRBD1. J lost 5 bases, V lost 3 bases, and 3 bases had no gene match. In germline, CDR1 is LGHDT, CDR2 YNNKEL (reference sequence). The CDR3 consists of 13 residues. The CDR3 DNA is TGTGCCAGCAGCCATAGGGGGCAGGAGACCCAGTACTTC. It yields the protein CASSHRGQETQYF.

This clonotype has only one observation. The V and J genes are TRBV29-1 and TRBJ2-3; TRBD1 agrees at 9 bases. In germline, CDR1 is SQVTM, CDR2 ANQGSEA. The CDR3 is 13 residues long. The ends lost 6 bases at V and 4 bases at J; junction bases unmatched: 5. The CDR3 loop reads CSVDGQGSDTQYF. In DNA form, the CDR3 reads TGCAGCGTGGACGGACAGGGGTCAGATACGCAGTATTTT.

V is TRBV12-3 or TRBV12-4 and J is TRBJ1-5, with D maybe TRBD1 (5 bases). Trimming pared 3 bases from V and 4 bases from J, leaving 10 bases between. CDR3 length equals 14 residues. CDR3 residues: CASSFRGVNQPQHF. As DNA, the CDR3 is TGTGCCAGCAGTTTTAGAGGGGTGAATCAGCCCCAGCATTTT.

The CDR3 nucleotides are TGTGCCAGCACCCGCTGGGAGGTAGAGACCCAGTACTTC. Translating gives CASTRWEVETQYF. V usage is TRBV12-3 or TRBV12-4 and J usage is TRBJ2-5, with a weak D call TRBD2 (6 bases). The CDR3 has 13 residues. The V end lost 7 bases, the J end lost 4 bases, and 13 bases lay between the germline ends.

The rearrangement uses TRBV20-1 and TRBJ1-1; perhaps TRBD1 as D (6 bases). The CDR3 runs to 14 residues. CDR1 is DFQATT, CDR2 SNEGSKA, per germline (reference sequence). V was cut by 3 bases and J by 0 bases, with 11 bases left in between. The CDR3, as DNA: TGCAGTGCTAGTACAGGGCCCATGAACACTGAAGCTTTCTTT. As protein: CSASTGPMNTEAFF.

This clonotype was seen a few times. The junction differs from germline at one of its ends, possibly a read error. The rearrangement links TRBV4-1 to TRBJ2-5, with D perhaps matching TRBD1 or TRBD2 (6 bases each). The CDR3 loop spans 14 amino acids. Looked up from germline, CDR1 is MGHRA and CDR2 is YSYEKL. The CDR3 sequence: CASSQGGLQETQYF. The CDR3 nucleotides are TGTGCCAGCAGCCAAGGGGGACTGCAAGAGACCCAGTACTTC.

V is TRBV4-1 and J is TRBJ1-2; 7 bases align to TRBD1. CDR3 length: 15 residues. CDR1 is MGHRA and CDR2 is YSYEKL in the germline V gene. Germline trimming cut 0 bases from V and 3 bases from J; bases unmatched to any gene: 4. CDR3 coding DNA: TGCGCCAGCAGCCAAGATACAGGGGCAGACTATGGCTACACCTTC. As protein: CASSQDTGADYGYTF.

The chain recombines TRBV4-3 with TRBJ1-5; D possibly corresponds to TRBD1 (6 bases). V was pared by 1 base and J by 5 bases, with 12 bases between. This CDR3 has 15 residues. From germline, CDR1 is LGHNA and CDR2 YSLEER. The CDR3 spells CASSQGRQGHQPQHF. For the CDR3, the DNA is TGCGCCAGCAGCCAAGGTCGTCAGGGGCATCAGCCCCAGCATTTT.

The CDR3 DNA follows: TGCAGCGTTGGGTCTATTCTCACCGGGGAGCTGTTTTTT. This translates into CSVGSILTGELFF. This chain uses TRBV29-1 with TRBJ2-2; D unclear. CDR1 is SQVTM, CDR2 ANQGSEA, per germline. CDR3 length: 13 amino acids. Trimming pared 4 bases from V and 4 bases from J, leaving 10 bases between.

The chain carries TRBV3-1 and TRBJ2-1; no firm D call. CDR1 is LGHDT and CDR2 is YNNKEL in the germline V gene (reference sequence). Trimming left V 1 base short and J 5 bases short, with 9 bases between. The CDR3 has 14 residues. Here the CDR3 reads CASSQGRVDNEQFF. As DNA, the CDR3 is TGTGCCAGCAGCCAAGGACGGGTTGACAATGAGCAGTTCTTC.

The V gene is TRBV5-4, the J gene TRBJ2-7; 9 bases map to TRBD1. The germline gives CDR1 SGHNT, CDR2 YYREEE (reference sequence). V shed 4 bases, J shed 4 bases, and the junction held 6 bases outside the gene matches. The CDR3 covers 14 residues. CDR3 nucleotides: TGTGCCAGCAGCGCCGGGACAGGGAGATACGAGCAGTACTTC. Its translation: CASSAGTGRYEQYF.